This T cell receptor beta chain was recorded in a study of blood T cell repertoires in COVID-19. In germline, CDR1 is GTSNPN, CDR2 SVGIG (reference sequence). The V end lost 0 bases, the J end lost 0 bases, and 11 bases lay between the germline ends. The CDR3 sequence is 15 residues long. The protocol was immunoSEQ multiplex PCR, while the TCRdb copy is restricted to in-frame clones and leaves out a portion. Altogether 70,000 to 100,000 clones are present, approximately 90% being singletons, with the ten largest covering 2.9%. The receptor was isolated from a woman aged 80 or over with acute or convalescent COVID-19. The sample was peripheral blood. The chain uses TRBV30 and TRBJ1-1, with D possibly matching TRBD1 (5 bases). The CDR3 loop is CAWSVSGPMNTEAFF. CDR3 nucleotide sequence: TGTGCCTGGAGTGTATCAGGGCCCATGAACACTGAAGCTTTCTTT.